This is a list of T cell receptor beta chains from one sample in a study of regulatory T cells in long-lasting Graves disease. One entry per CDR3 protein results from TCRdb running MiXCR on the multiplex PCR reads. The data hold a few hundred thousand distinct CDR3 sequences, with approximately 18% observed a single time. This same sample was also taken into another study, of T cells in Graves' hyperthyroidism and ophthalmopathy.

Sample: peripheral blood mononuclear cells (PBMCs), taken at new diagnosis, from a patient treated with antithyroid drugs. Receptors were obtained from a woman under 40 with Graves disease. CDR3s include the opening cysteine and the closing phenylalanine or tryptophan. A D gene is named only where the DNA matches it firmly. Only some rows state a clone size, as once, few, many or a class for expanded clones.

d_call | clone_size | j_call | v_call | cdr3_nt | cdr3_aa
- | many | TRBJ1-1 | TRBV18 | TGTGCCAGCTCACCACAGGGTGCTGAAGCTTTCTTT | CASSPQGAEAFF
- | few | TRBJ2-7 | TRBV13 | TGTGCCAGCAGCCGGAACTACGAGCAGTACTTC | CASSRNYEQYF
TRBD1 | - | TRBJ2-1 | TRBV18 | TGTGCCAGCTCACTTTTGGTGGACAGGGGTTTCAATGAGCAGTTCTTC | CASSLLVDRGFNEQFF
- | many | TRBJ1-2 | TRBV5-1 | TGCGCCAGCAGCTTGGATGGGCGGCAGTATGGCTACACCTTC | CASSLDGRQYGYTF
- | - | TRBJ1-5 | TRBV11-2 | TGTGCCGGCAGCCTAACAGGGAATCAGCCCCAGCATTTT | CAGSLTGNQPQHF
TRBD1 | few | TRBJ2-7 | TRBV7-6 | TGTGCCAGCAGCTACGGCCGGGACAGGGGCGGCGACGAGCAGTACTTC | CASSYGRDRGGDEQYF
TRBD1 | many | TRBJ1-2 | TRBV6-1 | TGTGCCAGCAGTCTGGACAGGGAGGGAGGCTACACCTTC | CASSLDREGGYTF
TRBD1 | many | TRBJ1-1 | TRBV29-1 | TGCAGCGTTGAAGAACCAGGGGGCCGGAACACTGAAGCTTTCTTT | CSVEEPGGRNTEAFF
- | many | TRBJ1-1 | TRBV12-3/TRBV12-4 | TGTGCCAGCAGTTTGACCGTGGGGATGAACACTGAAGCTTTCTTT | CASSLTVGMNTEAFF
TRBD1 | many | TRBJ2-7 | TRBV6-1 | TGTGCCAGCCGACGCCGGGGACAGGCCGACTACGAGCAGTACTTC | CASRRRGQADYEQYF
TRBD2 | - | TRBJ2-6 | TRBV28 | TGTGCCAGCAGTTCTTGGACTAGTTTGTCTACCGGGGCCAACGTCCTGACTTTC | CASSSWTSLSTGANVLTF
- | many | TRBJ1-4 | TRBV10-3 | TGTGCCACCCACAGGGAAAATGAAAAACTGTTTTTT | CATHRENEKLFF
TRBD2 | many | TRBJ2-3 | TRBV3-1 | TGTGCCAGCAGCCAAGATATGACTAGCGGGGGGGCCGTTCAGTATTTT | CASSQDMTSGGAVQYF
- | many | TRBJ1-1 | TRBV20-1 | TGCAGTCCAGATCTTCGGGAAGCTTTCTTT | CSPDLREAFF
- | many | TRBJ1-2 | TRBV19 | TGTGCCAGTAGTCCTTTTGGGGCACTAAACTATGGCTACACCTTC | CASSPFGALNYGYTF
- | many | TRBJ1-2 | TRBV6-2/TRBV6-3 | TGTGCCAGCAGTCCCGGGACCGCTACTAGAGGCTACACCTTC | CASSPGTATRGYTF
- | few | TRBJ1-1 | TRBV6-4 | TGTGCCAGCAGTGTAGACACACTAGGAGACACTGAAGCTTTCTTT | CASSVDTLGDTEAFF
- | many | TRBJ1-2 | TRBV27 | TGTGCCAGCAGTTTATCCCGGGGAGCGGGTAACTATGGCTACACCTTC | CASSLSRGAGNYGYTF
- | many | TRBJ1-1 | TRBV6-5 | TGTGCCAGCAGTTACGCGGGAAAGAACACTGAAGCTTTCTTT | CASSYAGKNTEAFF
TRBD2 | - | TRBJ2-7 | TRBV20-1 | TGCAGTGCTAGAGAAGGGACTAGCGGGAGATCCGAGCAGTACTTC | CSAREGTSGRSEQYF
TRBD1 | many | TRBJ1-2 | TRBV20-1 | TGCAGTGCTACCGCCTTGGGACAGATCTATGGCTACACCTTC | CSATALGQIYGYTF
- | many | TRBJ1-2 | TRBV19 | TGTGCCAGTAGATCCCAGGGCGGGACTAACTATGGCTACACCTTC | CASRSQGGTNYGYTF
TRBD2 | many | TRBJ2-3 | TRBV12-3/TRBV12-4 | TGTGCCAGCAGTCAGACGGGACTAGTCCGCCCAGATACGCAGTATTTT | CASSQTGLVRPDTQYF
TRBD1 | - | TRBJ2-7 | TRBV28 | TGTGCCAGCAATGACAGGGCCTACGAGCAGTACTTC | CASNDRAYEQYF
TRBD1 | few | TRBJ2-7 | TRBV19 | TGTGCCAGTAGTAGGAGGGGACAGGGTGCGACCTACGAGCAGTACTTC | CASSRRGQGATYEQYF
TRBD2 | - | TRBJ2-3 | TRBV7-2 | TGTGCCAGCAGCCCAAAGACTAGCGGGAGAAATACGCAGTATTTT | CASSPKTSGRNTQYF
- | - | TRBJ1-2 | TRBV20-1 | TGCAGTGCTAGAGATGGCAGGCCTAGAGGGGGCTACACCTTC | CSARDGRPRGGYTF
- | many | TRBJ2-5 | TRBV6-2/TRBV6-3 | TGTGCCACCGACCGGGACGGCCTCCAAGAGACCCAGTACTTC | CATDRDGLQETQYF
- | few | TRBJ1-1 | TRBV10-1 | TGCGCCAGCAGTGTTAACAGGGCTGCGACTGAAGCTTTCTTT | CASSVNRAATEAFF
- | many | TRBJ1-1 | TRBV5-5 | TGTGCCAGCAGCGGGGTAAGGCAGGGTGAAGCTTTCTTT | CASSGVRQGEAFF
- | many | TRBJ1-1 | TRBV27 | TGTGCCAGCAGTTCGTTCATTGCAGAGGGAACTGAAGCTTTCTTT | CASSSFIAEGTEAFF